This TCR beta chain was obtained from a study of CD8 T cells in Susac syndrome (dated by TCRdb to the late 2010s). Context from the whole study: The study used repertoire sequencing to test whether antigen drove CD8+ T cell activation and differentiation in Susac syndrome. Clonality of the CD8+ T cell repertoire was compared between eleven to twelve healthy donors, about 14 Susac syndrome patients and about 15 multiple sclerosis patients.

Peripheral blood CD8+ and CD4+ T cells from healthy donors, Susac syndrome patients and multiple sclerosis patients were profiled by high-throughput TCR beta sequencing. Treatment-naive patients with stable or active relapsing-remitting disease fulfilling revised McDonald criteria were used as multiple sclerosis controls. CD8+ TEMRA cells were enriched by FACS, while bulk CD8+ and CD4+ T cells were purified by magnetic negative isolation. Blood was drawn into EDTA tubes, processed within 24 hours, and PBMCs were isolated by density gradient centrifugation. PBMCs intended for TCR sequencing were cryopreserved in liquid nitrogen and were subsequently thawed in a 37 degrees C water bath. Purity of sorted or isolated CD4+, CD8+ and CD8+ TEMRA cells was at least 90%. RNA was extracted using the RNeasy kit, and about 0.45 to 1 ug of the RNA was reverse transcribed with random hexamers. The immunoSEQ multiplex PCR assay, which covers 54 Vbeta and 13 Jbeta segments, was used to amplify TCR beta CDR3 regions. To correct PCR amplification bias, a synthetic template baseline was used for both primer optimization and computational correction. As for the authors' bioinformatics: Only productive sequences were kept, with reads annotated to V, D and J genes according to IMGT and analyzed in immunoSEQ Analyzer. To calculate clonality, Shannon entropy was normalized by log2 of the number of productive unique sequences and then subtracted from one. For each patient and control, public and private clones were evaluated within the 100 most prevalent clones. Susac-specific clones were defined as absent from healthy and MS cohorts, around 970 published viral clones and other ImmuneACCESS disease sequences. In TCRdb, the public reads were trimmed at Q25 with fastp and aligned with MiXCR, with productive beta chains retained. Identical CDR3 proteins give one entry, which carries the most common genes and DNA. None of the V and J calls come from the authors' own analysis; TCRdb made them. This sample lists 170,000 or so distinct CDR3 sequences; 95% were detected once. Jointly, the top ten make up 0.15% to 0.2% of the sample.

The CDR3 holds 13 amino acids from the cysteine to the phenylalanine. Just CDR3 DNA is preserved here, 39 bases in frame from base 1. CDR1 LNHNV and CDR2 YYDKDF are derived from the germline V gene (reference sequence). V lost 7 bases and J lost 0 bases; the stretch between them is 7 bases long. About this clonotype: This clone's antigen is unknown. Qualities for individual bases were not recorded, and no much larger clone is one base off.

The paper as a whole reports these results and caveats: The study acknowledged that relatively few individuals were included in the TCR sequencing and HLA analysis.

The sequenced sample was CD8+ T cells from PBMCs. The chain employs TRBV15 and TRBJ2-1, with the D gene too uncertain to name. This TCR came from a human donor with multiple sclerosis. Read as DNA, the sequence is TGTGCCACCACAGCTCTCTCCTACAATGAGCAGTTCTTC. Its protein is CATTALSYNEQFF.